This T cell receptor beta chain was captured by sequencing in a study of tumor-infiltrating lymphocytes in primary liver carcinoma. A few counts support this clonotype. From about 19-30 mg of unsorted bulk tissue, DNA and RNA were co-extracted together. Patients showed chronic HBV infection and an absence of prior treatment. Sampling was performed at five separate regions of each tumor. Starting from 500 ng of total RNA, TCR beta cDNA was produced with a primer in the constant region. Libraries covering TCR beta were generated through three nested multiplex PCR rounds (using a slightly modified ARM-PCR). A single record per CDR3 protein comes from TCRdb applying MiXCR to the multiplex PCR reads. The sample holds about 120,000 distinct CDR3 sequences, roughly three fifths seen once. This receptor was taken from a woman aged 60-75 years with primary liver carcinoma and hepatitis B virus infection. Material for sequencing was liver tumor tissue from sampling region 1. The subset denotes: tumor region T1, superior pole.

DNA for the CDR3: TGTGCCAGCAGCTTTTCTGCTTACGAGCAGTACTTC. As protein: CASSFSAYEQYF. This rearrangement joins TRBV7-9 to TRBJ2-7; unclear D gene. The CDR3 is made up of 12 amino acids. Trimming shortened V by 3 bases and J by 4 bases, and 7 bases separated the two germline ends. Germline V gene sequence: CDR1 SEHNR, CDR2 FQNEAQ (reference sequence). Drawing the rest from reference TRBV7-9 and TRBJ2-7, the complete variable domain is DTGVSQNPRHKITKRGQNVTFRCDPISEHNRLYWYRQTLGQGPEFLTYFQNEAQLEKSRLLSDRFSAERPKGSFSTLEIQRTEQGDSAMYLCASSFSAYEQYFGPGTRLTVT.